This T cell receptor beta chain appears in the sequencing data of a study of blood T cell repertoires in COVID-19. The protocol was immunoSEQ multiplex PCR, while the TCRdb copy is restricted to in-frame clones and leaves out a portion. The profile shows about 54,000 clones, about nine tenths of them singletons. The germline V and J ends were trimmed by 3 bases and 12 bases, with 14 bases remaining between them. The length of the CDR3 is 13 residues. The V gene's germline CDR1 is KGHDR and CDR2 SFDVKD. This sequence originates from a woman in her sixties with active or convalescent COVID-19. This chain links TRBV24-1 with TRBJ2-1, with unresolved D. Input material: peripheral blood. The CDR3 nucleotides read TGTGCCACCAGTGATAACGGTCTGATGGTGCAGTTCTTC. It codes for CATSDNGLMVQFF.